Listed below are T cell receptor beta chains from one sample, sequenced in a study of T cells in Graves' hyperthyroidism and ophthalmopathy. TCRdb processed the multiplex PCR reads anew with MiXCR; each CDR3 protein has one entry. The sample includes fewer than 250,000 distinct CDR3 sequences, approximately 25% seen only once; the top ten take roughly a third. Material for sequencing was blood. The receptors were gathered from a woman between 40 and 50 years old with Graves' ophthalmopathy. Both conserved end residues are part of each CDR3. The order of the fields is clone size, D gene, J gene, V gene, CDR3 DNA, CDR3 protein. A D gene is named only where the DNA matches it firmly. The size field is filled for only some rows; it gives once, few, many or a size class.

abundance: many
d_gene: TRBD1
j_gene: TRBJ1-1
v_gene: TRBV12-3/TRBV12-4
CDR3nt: TGTGCCAGCAGTCACCAGGACAGGGGAAAAGCTTTCTTT
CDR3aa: CASSHQDRGKAFF

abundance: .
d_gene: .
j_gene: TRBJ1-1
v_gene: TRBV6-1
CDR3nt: TGTGCCAGCAGTGATCAGACGGGCGCGGAAGCTTTCTTT
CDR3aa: CASSDQTGAEAFF

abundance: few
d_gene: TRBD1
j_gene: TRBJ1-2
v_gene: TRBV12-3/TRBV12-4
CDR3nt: TGTGCCAGCAGCCAACAGGGGAAAGGGAATGGCTACACCTTC
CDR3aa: CASSQQGKGNGYTF

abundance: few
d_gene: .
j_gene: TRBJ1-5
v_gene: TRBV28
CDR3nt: TGTGCCAGCAGTCCTTCCGGAGTCTATAGCAATCAGCCCCAGCATTTT
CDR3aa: CASSPSGVYSNQPQHF

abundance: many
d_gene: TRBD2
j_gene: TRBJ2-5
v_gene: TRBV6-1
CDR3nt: TGTGCCAGCAGTGAAGAGTACGAGACTAGCGACCTCAAATTCCAAGAGACCCAGTACTTC
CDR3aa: CASSEEYETSDLKFQETQYF

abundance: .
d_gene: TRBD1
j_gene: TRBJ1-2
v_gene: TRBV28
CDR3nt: TGTGCCAGCAGCCGGGGACAGGGGGCCGTCGACTATGGCTACACCTTC
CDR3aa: CASSRGQGAVDYGYTF

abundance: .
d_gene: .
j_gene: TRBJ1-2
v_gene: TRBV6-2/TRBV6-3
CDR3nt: TGTGCCAGCAGAAGCGTGAGGAATGGCTATGGCTACACCTTC
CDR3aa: CASRSVRNGYGYTF

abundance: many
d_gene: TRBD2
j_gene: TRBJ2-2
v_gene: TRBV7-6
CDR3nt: TGTGCCAGCAGCTTACAGCCCGGGGGGGGCGGCGGGGAGCTGTTTTTT
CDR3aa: CASSLQPGGGGGELFF

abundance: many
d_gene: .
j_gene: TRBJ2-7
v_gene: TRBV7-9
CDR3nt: TGTGCCAGCAGCCCCACACAGGGCTACGAGCAGTACTTC
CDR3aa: CASSPTQGYEQYF

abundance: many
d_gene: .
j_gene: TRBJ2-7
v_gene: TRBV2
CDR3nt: TGTGCCAGCAGTGAAGCTGCGCTAGCCAACGAGCAGTACTTC
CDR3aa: CASSEAALANEQYF

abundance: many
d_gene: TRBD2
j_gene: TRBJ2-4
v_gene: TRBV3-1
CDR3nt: TGTGCCAGCAGCAAGGGACTAGCGGGAGAGAGAAACATTCAGTACTTC
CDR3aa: CASSKGLAGERNIQYF

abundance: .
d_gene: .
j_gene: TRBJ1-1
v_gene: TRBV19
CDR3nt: TGTGCCAGTAACTACGTGGGAGTGGACACTGAAGCTTTCTTT
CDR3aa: CASNYVGVDTEAFF

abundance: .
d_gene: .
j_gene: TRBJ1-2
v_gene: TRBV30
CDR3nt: TGTGCCTGGGTAGTCCCGGAGAACTATGGCTACATCTTC
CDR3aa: CAWVVPENYGYIF

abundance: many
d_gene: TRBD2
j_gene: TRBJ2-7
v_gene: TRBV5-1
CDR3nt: TGCGCCAGCAGCTTGTTATCTAGCGGAAACGAGCAGTACTTC
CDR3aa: CASSLLSSGNEQYF

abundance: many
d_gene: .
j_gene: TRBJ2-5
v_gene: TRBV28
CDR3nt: TGTGCCAGCAGTTTATATTTGGGGGACCAAGAGACCCAGTACTTC
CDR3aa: CASSLYLGDQETQYF

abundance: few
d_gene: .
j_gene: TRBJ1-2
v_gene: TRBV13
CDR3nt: TGTGCCAGCAGCTTAGCACAGGCTGACTATGGCTACACCTTC
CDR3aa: CASSLAQADYGYTF

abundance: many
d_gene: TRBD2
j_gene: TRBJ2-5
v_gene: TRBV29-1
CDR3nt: TGCAGCGTTGAAGTGACTAGCGGGGAGACCCAGTACTTC
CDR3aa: CSVEVTSGETQYF

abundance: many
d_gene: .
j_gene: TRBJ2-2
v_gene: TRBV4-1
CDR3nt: TGCGCCAGCAGCCAAGCCCTGGGCGAGCTGTTTTTT
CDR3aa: CASSQALGELFF

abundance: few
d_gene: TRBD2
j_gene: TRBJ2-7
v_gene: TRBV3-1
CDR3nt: TGTGCCAGCAGCCAAGCGACTAGCGGAGAGTACGAGCAGTACTTC
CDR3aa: CASSQATSGEYEQYF

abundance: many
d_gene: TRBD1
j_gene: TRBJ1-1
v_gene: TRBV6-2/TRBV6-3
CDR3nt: TGTGCCAGCAGTTACGGACAGGGCCCAATGGGGCTGGCTACTGAAGCTTTCTTT
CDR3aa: CASSYGQGPMGLATEAFF

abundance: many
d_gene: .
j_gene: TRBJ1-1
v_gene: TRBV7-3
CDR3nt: TGTGCCAGCAGCTTACAGCCCAACACTGAAGCTTTCTTT
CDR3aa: CASSLQPNTEAFF

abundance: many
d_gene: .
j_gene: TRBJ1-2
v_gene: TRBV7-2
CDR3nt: TGTGCCAGCAGCATAAGACAGGCAATTAACTATGGCTACACCTTC
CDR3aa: CASSIRQAINYGYTF

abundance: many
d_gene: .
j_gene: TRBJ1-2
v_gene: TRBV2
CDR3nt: TGTGCCAGCAGCCCCCCTGGGATAACTAACTATGGCTACACCTTC
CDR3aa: CASSPPGITNYGYTF

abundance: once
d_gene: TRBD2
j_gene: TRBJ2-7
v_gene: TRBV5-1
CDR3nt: TGCGCCAGCAGCTCACAACTAGCGGGAGGGCCCGCCTACGAGCAGTACTTC
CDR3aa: CASSSQLAGGPAYEQYF

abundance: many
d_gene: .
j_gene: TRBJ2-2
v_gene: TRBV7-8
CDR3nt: TGTGCCAGCAGCTTAGCGTTTTCGCCAGGATTAAGCGGGGAGCTGTTTTTT
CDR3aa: CASSLAFSPGLSGELFF

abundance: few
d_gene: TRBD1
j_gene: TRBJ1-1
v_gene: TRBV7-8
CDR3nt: TGTGCCAGCAGCTTAGGATCGGGACAGGGGGTGTCGACTGAAGCTTTCTTT
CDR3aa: CASSLGSGQGVSTEAFF

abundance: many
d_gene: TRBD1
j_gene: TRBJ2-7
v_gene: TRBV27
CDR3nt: TGTGCCAGCAGTATACAGGGGCTAGGGGAGCAGTACTTC
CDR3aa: CASSIQGLGEQYF

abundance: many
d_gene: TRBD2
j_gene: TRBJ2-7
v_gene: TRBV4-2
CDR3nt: TGTGCCAGCAGCCAAAGGGGCAGGGCGGGGGTCCCCTACGAGCAGTACTTC
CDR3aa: CASSQRGRAGVPYEQYF

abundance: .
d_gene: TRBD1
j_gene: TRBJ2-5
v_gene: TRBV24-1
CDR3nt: TGTGCCACCAGTGATCCTACAGGGGAAGCGGAGACCCAGTACTTC
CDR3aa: CATSDPTGEAETQYF

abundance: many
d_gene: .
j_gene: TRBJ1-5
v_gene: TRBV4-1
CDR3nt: TGTGCCAGCAGCCAAGTTGTACCGAATCAGCCCCAGCATTTT
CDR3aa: CASSQVVPNQPQHF

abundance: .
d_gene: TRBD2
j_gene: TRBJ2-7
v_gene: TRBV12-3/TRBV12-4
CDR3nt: TGTGCCAGCAGTCCTGGACGGGAGGGCGAGCAGTACTTC
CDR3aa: CASSPGREGEQYF

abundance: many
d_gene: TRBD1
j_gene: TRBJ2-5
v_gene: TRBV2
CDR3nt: TGTGCCAGCAGTCCGTGGTCAGGGGGCAGGGAGACCCAGTACTTC
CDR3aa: CASSPWSGGRETQYF

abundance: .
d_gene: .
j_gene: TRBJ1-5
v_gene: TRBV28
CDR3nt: .
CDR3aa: CASSAQGGQYFGPGQPQHF

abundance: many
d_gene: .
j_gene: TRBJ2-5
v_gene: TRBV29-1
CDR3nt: TGCAGCGTTGCTAGTCGGCTTCCAAAAGAGACCCAGTACTTC
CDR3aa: CSVASRLPKETQYF

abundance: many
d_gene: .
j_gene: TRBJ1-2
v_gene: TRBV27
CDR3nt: TGTGCCAGCAACGGACCGGCCAGTTACACCTTC
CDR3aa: CASNGPASYTF

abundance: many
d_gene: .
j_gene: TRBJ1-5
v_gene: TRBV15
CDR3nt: TGTGCCACCAGCAGTGGGTATCAGCCCCAGCATTTT
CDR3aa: CATSSGYQPQHF

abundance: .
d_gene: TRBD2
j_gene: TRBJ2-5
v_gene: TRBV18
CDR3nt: TGTGCCAGCTCACCACCCGGGACTAGCCTTCAAGAGACCCAGTACTTC
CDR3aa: CASSPPGTSLQETQYF

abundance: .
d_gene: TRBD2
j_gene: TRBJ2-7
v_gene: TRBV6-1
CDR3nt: TGTGCCAGCAGTGAATCGGGACTAGTGACATCCTACGAGCAGTACTTC
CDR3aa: CASSESGLVTSYEQYF

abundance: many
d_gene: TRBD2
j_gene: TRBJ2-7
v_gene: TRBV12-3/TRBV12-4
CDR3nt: TGTGCCAGCTGGGGAGGGACTAGCGGGCCCTACGAGCAGTACTTC
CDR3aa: CASWGGTSGPYEQYF

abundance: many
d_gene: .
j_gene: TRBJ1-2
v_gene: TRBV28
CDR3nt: TGTGCCAGCAGTGACAGCAACTATGGCTACACCTTC
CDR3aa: CASSDSNYGYTF

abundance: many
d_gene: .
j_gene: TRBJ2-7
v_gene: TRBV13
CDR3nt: TGTGCCAGCAGCTTCGGATCCCCAGGCGAGCAGTACTTC
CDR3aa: CASSFGSPGEQYF

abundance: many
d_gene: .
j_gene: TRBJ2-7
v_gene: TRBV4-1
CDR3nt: TGCGCCAGCAGTCTCGAGGCGGGCCCCTACGAGCAGTACTTC
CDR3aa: CASSLEAGPYEQYF

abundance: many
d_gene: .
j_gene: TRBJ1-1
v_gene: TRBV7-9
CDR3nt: TGTGCCAGCAGCTTAGTACAGGGCGGCACTGAAGCTTTCTTT
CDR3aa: CASSLVQGGTEAFF

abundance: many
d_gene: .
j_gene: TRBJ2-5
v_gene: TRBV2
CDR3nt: TGTGCCAGCAGTGAAGGAGGAGGGTCGCACGGGACCCAGTACTTC
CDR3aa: CASSEGGGSHGTQYF

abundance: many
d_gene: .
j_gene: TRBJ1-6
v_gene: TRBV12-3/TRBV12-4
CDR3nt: TGTGCCAGCAGCCGGGTAGGGGGGAATTCACCCCTCCACTTT
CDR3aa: CASSRVGGNSPLHF

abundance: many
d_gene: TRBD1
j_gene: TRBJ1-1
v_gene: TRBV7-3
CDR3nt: TGTGCCAGCAGTAGGGGACAGATGAACACTGAAGCTTTCTTT
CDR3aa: CASSRGQMNTEAFF

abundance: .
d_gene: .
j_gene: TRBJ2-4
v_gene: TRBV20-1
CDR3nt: TGCAGTGCTAGATCCAGTCTAGCCAAAAACATTCAGTACTTC
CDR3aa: CSARSSLAKNIQYF

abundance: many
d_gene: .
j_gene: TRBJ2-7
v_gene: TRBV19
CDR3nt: TGTGCCAGTAGTATCGATCCCTCGACTAGCTACGAGCAGTACTTC
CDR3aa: CASSIDPSTSYEQYF

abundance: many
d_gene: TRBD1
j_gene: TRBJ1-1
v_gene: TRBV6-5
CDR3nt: TGTGCCAGCAGTTACTCGGGACAGGGGGCTTCGGCTTTCTTT
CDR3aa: CASSYSGQGASAFF

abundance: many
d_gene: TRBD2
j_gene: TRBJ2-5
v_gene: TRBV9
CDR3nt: TGTGCCAGCAGCCCATGGACTAGCGGGCAAGAGACCCAGTACTTC
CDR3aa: CASSPWTSGQETQYF

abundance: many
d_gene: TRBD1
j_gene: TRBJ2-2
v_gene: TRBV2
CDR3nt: TGTGCCAGCAGGGGGACAGGTGCCGGGGAGCTGTTTTTT
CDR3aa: CASRGTGAGELFF

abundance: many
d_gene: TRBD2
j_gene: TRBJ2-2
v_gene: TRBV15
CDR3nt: TGTGCCACCAGCAGAGCGGAGGGGCTAGCGGCTAACACCGGGGAGCTGTTTTTT
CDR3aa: CATSRAEGLAANTGELFF

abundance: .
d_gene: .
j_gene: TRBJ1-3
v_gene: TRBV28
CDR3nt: TGTGCCAGCAAACGTAGCGACAAAACTGGAAACACCATATATTTT
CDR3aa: CASKRSDKTGNTIYF

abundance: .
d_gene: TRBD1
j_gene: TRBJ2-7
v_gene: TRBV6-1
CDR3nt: TGTGCCAGCAGAGGCCGGGACAGGGGTTACGAGCAGTACTTC
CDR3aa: CASRGRDRGYEQYF

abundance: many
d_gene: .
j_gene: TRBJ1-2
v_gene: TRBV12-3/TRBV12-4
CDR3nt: TGTGCCAGCAGTTTAAGGGTGGTCGACTATGGCTACACCTTC
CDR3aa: CASSLRVVDYGYTF